Below, 10 T cell receptor beta chains from the same sample are listed, as sequenced in a study of shared clonotypes between healthy human individuals. CD8 cells classed as naive were CD45RO-negative and positively selected for CCR7, excluding terminally differentiated effector memory CD45RA+ cells. Sequenced by immunoSEQ multiplex PCR; TCRdb stores in-frame clones only, minus some. The sample holds about 2.2 million clones, 90% to 95% seen once. The sequenced sample was naive CD8+ T cells from PBMCs. The receptors derive from a man aged 18 to 29 in good health. Some clones in this sample may be carry-over from other donors' samples.

The rearrangement joins TRBV27 to TRBJ1-2; D is possibly TRBD1 (6 bases). Germline CDR1 reads MNHEY; CDR2 reads SMNVEV (reference sequence). V was shortened by 4 bases and J by 8 bases, with 17 bases between the two germline ends. The CDR3 spans 14 residues. The CDR3 bases are TGTGCCAGCAGTTGGATGGGGGGCCTCGCGGGCTACACCTTC. It yields the protein CASSWMGGLAGYTF.

The rearrangement joins TRBV6-1 to TRBJ1-5, with D unclear. The V end was cut by 10 bases, the J end by 0 bases, with 13 bases between. Germline V CDR1 and CDR2: MNHNS, SASEGT. CDR3 size: 14 residues. The CDR3, as DNA: TGTGCCACCAAATCTCAGAGTAGCAATCAGCCCCAGCATTTT. It yields the protein CATKSQSSNQPQHF.

This rearrangement joins TRBV4-2 to TRBJ2-7; no definite D call. From germline, CDR1 is LGHNA and CDR2 YNFKEQ. V was trimmed by 0 bases and J by 0 bases, leaving 12 bases between them. The CDR3 totals 16 residues. CDR3 loop: CASSQDVGKNSYEQYF. The CDR3 nucleotides read TGTGCCAGCAGCCAAGACGTTGGGAAAAACTCCTACGAGCAGTACTTC.

The rearrangement links TRBV5-1 to TRBJ2-1; TRBD1 might be the D (6 bases). The germline CDR1 and CDR2 sequences are SGHRS and YFSETQ. V was clipped by 0 bases and J by 4 bases, with 14 bases between them. This CDR3 contains 16 residues. DNA for the CDR3: TGCGCCAGCAGCTTGGCGGGTACAGGGAGATACAATGAGCAGTTCTTC. It specifies CASSLAGTGRYNEQFF.

CDR3 coding DNA: TGTGCCAGCAGCGTAGATTGGGGAGACGAGCAGTACTTC. It specifies CASSVDWGDEQYF. This chain uses TRBV9 with TRBJ2-7; D possibly corresponds to TRBD2 (5 bases). The V end was cut by 0 bases, the J end by 5 bases, with 9 bases between. The CDR3 contains 13 residues. CDR1 SGDLS and CDR2 YYNGEE come from the germline V gene.

The chain links TRBV4-1 to TRBJ2-7; D gene unclear. Germline values: CDR1 MGHRA, CDR2 YSYEKL. The CDR3 loop spans 15 amino acids. V was shortened by 4 bases and J by 5 bases, with 18 bases between the two germline ends. CDR3 sequence: CASSPTLVVVNEQYF. In DNA, the CDR3 is TGCGCCAGCAGCCCGACGCTGGTCGTCGTCAACGAGCAGTACTTC.

CDR3 nucleotide sequence: TGTGCCAGCAGTTCCAGGGGCTATGGCAATGAGCAGTTCTTC. Amino acids: CASSSRGYGNEQFF. The V call is TRBV6-1, the J call TRBJ2-1, with D possibly matching TRBD1 (6 bases). In germline, CDR1 is MNHNS, CDR2 SASEGT. Trimming cost V 5 bases and J 6 bases, with 14 bases left between them. This CDR3 is 14 amino acids long.

The V call is TRBV6-6, the J call TRBJ2-5; D call uncertain. V lost 0 bases, J lost 4 bases, and 9 bases lay in between. The CDR3 has 14 amino acids. Germline V lookup: CDR1 MNHNY, CDR2 SVGAGI (reference sequence). This CDR3 is CASSYSWPGETQYF. DNA of the CDR3: TGTGCCAGCAGTTACTCGTGGCCGGGAGAGACCCAGTACTTC.

For this clone: This specimen includes other DNA sequences encoding the same CDR3. J is TRBJ2-7 and V is TRBV7-9; D is unclear. Germline CDR1 reads SEHNR; CDR2 reads FQNEAQ (reference sequence). This CDR3 is 12 amino acids long. V lost 1 base, J lost 4 bases, and 5 bases lay in between. In nucleotides, the CDR3 is TGTGCCAGCAGCTTAGTTGTTTACGAGCAGTACTTC. Its translation is CASSLVVYEQYF. The whole variable domain, filled in from reference TRBV7-9 and TRBJ2-7, reads DTGVSQNPRHKITKRGQNVTFRCDPISEHNRLYWYRQTLGQGPEFLTYFQNEAQLEKSRLLSDRFSAERPKGSFSTLEIQRTEQGDSAMYLCASSLVVYEQYFGPGTRLTVT.

About this clone: Different DNA sequences within this sample yield the same CDR3. V gene TRBV5-1 combines with J gene TRBJ2-1, with 11 positions matching TRBD1. Germline CDR1 and CDR2: SGHRS and YFSETQ. The ends lost 3 bases at V and 4 bases at J; junction bases unmatched: 6. The CDR3 loop spans 16 amino acids. CDR3 region: CASSSHRDRGYNEQFF. The DNA for the CDR3 is TGCGCCAGCAGCTCGCACCGGGACAGGGGGTACAATGAGCAGTTCTTC.